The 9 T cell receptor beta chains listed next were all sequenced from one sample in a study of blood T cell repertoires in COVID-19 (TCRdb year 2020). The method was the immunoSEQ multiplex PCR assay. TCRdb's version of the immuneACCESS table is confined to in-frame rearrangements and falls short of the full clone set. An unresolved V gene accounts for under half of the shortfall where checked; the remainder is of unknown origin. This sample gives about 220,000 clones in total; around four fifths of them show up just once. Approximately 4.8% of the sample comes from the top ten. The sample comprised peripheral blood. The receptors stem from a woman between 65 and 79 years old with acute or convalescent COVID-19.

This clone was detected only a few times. The CDR3 protein is CASSPGGWSSYEQYF. In DNA form, the CDR3 reads TGTGCCAGCAGCCCAGGGGGCTGGAGCTCCTACGAGCAGTACTTC. The V call is TRBV5-4, the J call TRBJ2-7, with 8 bases matching TRBD1. CDR1 SGHNT and CDR2 YYREEE come from the germline V gene (reference sequence). With 4 bases clipped from V and 0 bases from J, the junction kept 6 bases outside the gene matches. CDR3 size: 15 residues.

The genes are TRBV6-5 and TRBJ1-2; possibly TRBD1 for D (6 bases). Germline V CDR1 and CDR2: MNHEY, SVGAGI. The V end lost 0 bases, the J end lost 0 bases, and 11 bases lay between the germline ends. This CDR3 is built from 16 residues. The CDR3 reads CASSYSTGPTNYGYTF. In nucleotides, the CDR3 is TGTGCCAGCAGTTACTCGACAGGACCGACTAACTATGGCTACACCTTC.

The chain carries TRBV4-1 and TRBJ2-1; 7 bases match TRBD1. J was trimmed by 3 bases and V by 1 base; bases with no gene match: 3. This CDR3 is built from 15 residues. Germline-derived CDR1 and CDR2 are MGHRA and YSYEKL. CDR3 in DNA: TGCGCCAGCAGCCAAGGAACAGGGGACTACAATGAGCAGTTCTTC. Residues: CASSQGTGDYNEQFF.

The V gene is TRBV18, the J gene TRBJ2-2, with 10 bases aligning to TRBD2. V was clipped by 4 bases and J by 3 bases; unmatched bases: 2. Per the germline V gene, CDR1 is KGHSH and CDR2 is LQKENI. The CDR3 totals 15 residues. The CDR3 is CASSRLAGDTGELFF. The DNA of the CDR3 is TGTGCCAGCTCACGACTAGCGGGCGACACCGGGGAGCTGTTTTTT.

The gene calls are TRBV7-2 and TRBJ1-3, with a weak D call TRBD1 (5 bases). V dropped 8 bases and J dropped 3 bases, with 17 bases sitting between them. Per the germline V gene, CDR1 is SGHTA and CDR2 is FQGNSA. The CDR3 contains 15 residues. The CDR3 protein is CASGSGGIGGNTIYF. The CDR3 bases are TGTGCCAGCGGGTCGGGGGGAATTGGTGGAAACACCATATATTTT.

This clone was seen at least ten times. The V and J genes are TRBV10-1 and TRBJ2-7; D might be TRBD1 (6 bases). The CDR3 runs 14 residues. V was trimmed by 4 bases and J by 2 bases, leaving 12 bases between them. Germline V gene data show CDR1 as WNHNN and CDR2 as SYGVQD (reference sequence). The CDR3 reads CASSGGTRPYEQYF. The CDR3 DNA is TGCGCCAGCAGTGGGGGGACAAGGCCCTACGAGCAGTACTTC.

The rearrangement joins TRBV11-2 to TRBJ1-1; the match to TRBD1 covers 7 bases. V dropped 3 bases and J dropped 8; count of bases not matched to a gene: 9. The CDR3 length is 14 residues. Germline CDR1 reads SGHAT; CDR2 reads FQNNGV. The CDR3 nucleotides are TGTGCCAGCAGCTTTCAGGGGGTTTCGGAGGAAGCTTTCTTT. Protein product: CASSFQGVSEEAFF.

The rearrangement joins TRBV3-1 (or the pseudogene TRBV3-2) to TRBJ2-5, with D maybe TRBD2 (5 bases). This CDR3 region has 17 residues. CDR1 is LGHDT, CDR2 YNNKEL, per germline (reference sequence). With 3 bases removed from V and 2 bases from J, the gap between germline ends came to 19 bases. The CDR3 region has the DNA TGTGCCAGCAGCCAGGGTCAGGAGGTTTTCAAGCAAGAGACCCAGTACTTC. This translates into CASSQGQEVFKQETQYF.

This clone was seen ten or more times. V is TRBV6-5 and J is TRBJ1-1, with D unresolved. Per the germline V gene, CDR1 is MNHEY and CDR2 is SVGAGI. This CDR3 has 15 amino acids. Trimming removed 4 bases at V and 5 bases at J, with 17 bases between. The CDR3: CASSSQWDSGTEAFF. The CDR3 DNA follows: TGTGCCAGCAGTTCCCAGTGGGATTCGGGGACTGAAGCTTTCTTT.